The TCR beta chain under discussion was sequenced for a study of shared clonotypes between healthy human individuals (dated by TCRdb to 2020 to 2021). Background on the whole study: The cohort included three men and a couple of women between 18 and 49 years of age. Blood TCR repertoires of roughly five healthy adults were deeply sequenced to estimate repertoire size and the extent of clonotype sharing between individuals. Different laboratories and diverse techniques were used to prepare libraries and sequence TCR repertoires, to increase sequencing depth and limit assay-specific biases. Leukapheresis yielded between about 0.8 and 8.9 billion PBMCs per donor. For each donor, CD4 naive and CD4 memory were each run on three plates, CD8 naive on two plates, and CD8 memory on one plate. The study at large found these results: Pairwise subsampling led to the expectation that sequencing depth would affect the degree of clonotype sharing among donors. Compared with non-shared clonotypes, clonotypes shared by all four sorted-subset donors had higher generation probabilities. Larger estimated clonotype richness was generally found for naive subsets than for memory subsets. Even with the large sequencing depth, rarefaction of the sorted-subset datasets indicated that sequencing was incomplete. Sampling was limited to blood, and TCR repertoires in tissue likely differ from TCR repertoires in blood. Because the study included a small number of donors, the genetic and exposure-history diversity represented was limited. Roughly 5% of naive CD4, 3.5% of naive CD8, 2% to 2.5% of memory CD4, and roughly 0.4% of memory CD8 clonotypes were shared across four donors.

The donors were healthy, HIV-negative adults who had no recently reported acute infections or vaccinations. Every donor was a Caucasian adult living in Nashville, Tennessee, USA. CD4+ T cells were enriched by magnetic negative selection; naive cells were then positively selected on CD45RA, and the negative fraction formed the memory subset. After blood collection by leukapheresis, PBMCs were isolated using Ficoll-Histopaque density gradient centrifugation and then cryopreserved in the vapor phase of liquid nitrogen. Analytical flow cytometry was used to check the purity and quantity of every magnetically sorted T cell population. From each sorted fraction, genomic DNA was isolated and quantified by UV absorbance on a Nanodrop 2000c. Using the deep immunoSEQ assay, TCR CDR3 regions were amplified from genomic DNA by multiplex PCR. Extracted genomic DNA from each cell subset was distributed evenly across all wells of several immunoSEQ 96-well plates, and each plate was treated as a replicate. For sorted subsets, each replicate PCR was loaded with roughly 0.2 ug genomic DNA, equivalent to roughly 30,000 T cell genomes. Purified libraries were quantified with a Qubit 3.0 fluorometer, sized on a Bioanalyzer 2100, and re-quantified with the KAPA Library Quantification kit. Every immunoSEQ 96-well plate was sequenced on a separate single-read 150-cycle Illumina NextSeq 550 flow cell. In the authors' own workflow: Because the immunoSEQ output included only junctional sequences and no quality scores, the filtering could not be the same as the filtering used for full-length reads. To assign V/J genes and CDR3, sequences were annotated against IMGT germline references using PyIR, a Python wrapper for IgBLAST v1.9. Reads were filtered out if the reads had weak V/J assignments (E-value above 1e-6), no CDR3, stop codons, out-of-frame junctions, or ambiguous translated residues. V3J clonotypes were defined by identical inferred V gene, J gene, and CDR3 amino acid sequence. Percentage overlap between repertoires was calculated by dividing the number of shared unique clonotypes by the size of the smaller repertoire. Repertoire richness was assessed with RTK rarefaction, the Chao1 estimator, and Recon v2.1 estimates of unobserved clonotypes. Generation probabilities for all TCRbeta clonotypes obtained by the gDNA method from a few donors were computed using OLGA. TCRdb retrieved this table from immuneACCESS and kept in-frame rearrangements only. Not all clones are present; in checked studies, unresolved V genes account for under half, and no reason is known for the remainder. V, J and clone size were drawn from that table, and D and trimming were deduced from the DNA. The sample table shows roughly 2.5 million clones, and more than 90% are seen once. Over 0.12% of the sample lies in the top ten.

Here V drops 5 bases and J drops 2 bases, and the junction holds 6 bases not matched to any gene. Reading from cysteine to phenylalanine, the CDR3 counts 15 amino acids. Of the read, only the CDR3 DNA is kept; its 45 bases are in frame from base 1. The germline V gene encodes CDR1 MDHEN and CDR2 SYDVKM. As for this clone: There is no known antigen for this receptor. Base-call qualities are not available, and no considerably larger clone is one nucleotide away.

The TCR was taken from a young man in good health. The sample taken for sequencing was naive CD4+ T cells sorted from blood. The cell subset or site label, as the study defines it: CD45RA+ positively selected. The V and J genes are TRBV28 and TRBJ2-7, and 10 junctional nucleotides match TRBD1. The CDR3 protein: CASSPGTGVAYEQYF. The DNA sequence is TGTGCCAGCAGTCCCGGGACAGGGGTCGCCTACGAGCAGTACTTC.